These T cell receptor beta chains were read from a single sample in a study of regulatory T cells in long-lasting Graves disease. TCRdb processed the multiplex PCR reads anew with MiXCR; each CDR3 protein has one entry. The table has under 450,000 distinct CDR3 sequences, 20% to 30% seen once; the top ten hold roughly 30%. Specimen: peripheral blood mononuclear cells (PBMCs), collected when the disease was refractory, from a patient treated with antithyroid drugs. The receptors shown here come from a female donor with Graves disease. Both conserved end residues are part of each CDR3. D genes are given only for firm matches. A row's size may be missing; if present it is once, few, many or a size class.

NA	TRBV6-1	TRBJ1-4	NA	CASGGGYEKLFF	TGTGCCAGCGGCGGGGGATATGAAAAACTGTTTTTT
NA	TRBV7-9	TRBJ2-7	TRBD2	CASSRLAGVHEQYF	TGTGCCAGCAGCCGACTAGCGGGAGTACACGAGCAGTACTTC
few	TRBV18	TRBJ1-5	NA	CASSLTGVPPQHF	TGTGCCAGCTCACTTACTGGAGTCCCGCCCCAGCATTTT
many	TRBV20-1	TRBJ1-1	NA	CSVGGVNTEAFF	TGCAGTGTAGGAGGGGTGAACACTGAAGCTTTCTTT
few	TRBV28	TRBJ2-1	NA	CASTTQGGMGNEQFF	TGTGCCAGCACTACTCAAGGGGGGATGGGGAATGAGCAGTTCTTC
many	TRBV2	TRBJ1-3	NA	CASSEVSGNTIYF	TGTGCCAGCAGTGAAGTCTCTGGAAACACCATATATTTT
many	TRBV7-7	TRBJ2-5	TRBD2	CASSLGSSGSTKTQYF	TGTGCTAGCAGCTTAGGATCTAGCGGGAGTACAAAGACCCAGTACTTC
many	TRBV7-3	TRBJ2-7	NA	CASSRKVHPGKNEQYF	TGTGCCAGCAGCCGCAAGGTTCATCCGGGAAAGAACGAGCAGTACTTC
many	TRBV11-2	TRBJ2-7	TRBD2	CASSATTSGRFYEQYF	TGTGCCAGCAGCGCAACGACTAGCGGGAGGTTCTACGAGCAGTACTTC
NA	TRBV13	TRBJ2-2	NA	CASSPELLFGELFF	TGTGCCAGCAGTCCCGAACTTTTGTTCGGGGAGCTGTTTTTT
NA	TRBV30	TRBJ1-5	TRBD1	CAWRTGQGASQPQHF	TGTGCCTGGAGAACCGGACAGGGGGCGTCTCAGCCCCAGCATTTT
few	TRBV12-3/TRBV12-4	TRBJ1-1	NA	CAASSGGAEAFF	TGTGCCGCCTCCAGTGGGGGGGCTGAAGCTTTCTTT
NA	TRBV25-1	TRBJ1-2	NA	CASRTEPYGYTF	TGTGCCAGCAGGACAGAACCCTATGGCTACACCTTC
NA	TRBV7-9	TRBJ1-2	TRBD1	CASSALPGQGAYYGYTF	TGTGCCAGCAGCGCCTTGCCGGGACAGGGGGCGTACTATGGCTACACCTTC
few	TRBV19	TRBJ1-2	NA	CASSLGRGNYGYTF	TGTGCCAGTAGCCTGGGTCGGGGTAACTATGGCTACACCTTC
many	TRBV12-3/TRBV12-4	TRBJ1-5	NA	CASSGEGGQPQHF	TGTGCCAGCAGTGGGGAGGGCGGGCAGCCCCAGCATTTT
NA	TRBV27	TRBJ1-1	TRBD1	CASSYAGGSEAFF	TGTGCCAGCAGTTACGCAGGGGGTTCTGAAGCTTTCTTT
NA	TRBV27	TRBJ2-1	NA	CASSLSRFNEQFF	TGTGCCAGCAGTTTATCCAGATTCAATGAGCAGTTCTTC
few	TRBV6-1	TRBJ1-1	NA	CASSPHEMGSNEAFF	TGTGCCAGCAGCCCCCATGAGATGGGCAGTAATGAAGCTTTCTTT
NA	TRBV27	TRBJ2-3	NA	CASSSNRVRSTDTQYF	TGTGCCAGCAGTTCCAACAGGGTTCGAAGCACAGATACGCAGTATTTT
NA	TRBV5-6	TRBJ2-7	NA	CASSPPAIAYEQYF	TGTGCCAGCAGCCCCCCGGCAATCGCGTACGAGCAGTACTTC
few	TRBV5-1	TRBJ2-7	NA	CASSLVRFHEQYF	TGCGCCAGCAGCTTGGTTCGATTCCACGAGCAGTACTTC
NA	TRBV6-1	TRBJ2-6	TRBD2	CASSPGGGAGANVLTF	TGTGCCAGCTCCCCCGGGGGGGGTGCTGGGGCCAACGTCCTGACTTTC
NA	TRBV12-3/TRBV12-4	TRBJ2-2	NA	CATYSGTVTGELFF	TGTGCCACCTACTCGGGAACGGTCACCGGGGAGCTGTTTTTT
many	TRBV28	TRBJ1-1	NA	CASSLYPSNTEAFF	TGTGCCAGCAGTTTATATCCGAGTAACACTGAAGCTTTCTTT
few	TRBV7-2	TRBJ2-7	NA	CASSSTGTTVGYEQYF	TGTGCCAGCAGTTCCACCGGGACAACGGTGGGGTACGAGCAGTACTTC